A single sample gave rise to the 7 T cell receptor beta chains below, sequenced in a study of blood T cell repertoires in COVID-19. Profiling relied on immunoSEQ multiplex PCR, and the TCRdb table lists in-frame clones only, not all of them. Here the sample spans roughly 410,000 clones, 80% to 90% being singletons. The sample taken for sequencing was peripheral blood. The source is a middle-aged man with acute or convalescent COVID-19.

The chain joins TRBV9 to TRBJ2-2, with D maybe TRBD2 (6 bases). The CDR3 extends over 16 amino acids. Deletions cut 0 bases from V and 0 bases from J, with 9 bases between. Germline CDR1 reads SGDLS; CDR2 reads YYNGEE. The CDR3 here is CASSVASSANTGELFF. The CDR3 coding sequence is TGTGCCAGCAGCGTAGCTTCTAGCGCGAACACCGGGGAGCTGTTTTTT.

The chain joins TRBV29-1 to TRBJ2-2; 7 bases fit TRBD1. Germline lookup yields CDR1 SQVTM and CDR2 ANQGSEA. The CDR3 is 14 amino acids. The trim removed 6 bases at V and 2 bases at J, leaving 6 bases unmatched. Here the CDR3 reads CSVRRDRNTGELFF. The CDR3, as DNA: TGCAGCGTCCGACGGGACAGAAACACCGGGGAGCTGTTTTTT.

V is TRBV7-2 and J is TRBJ2-1; D is possibly TRBD1 (5 bases). V lost 5 bases, J lost 8 bases, and 16 bases lay in between. CDR3 length: 14 residues. The germline gives CDR1 SGHTA, CDR2 FQGNSA. In DNA, the CDR3 is TGTGCCAGCAGCCCAGTCCCAGGGTGGGATGAGCAGTTCTTC. It specifies CASSPVPGWDEQFF.

The rearrangement uses TRBV6-5 and TRBJ2-5; 8 positions match TRBD2. From germline, CDR1 is MNHEY and CDR2 SVGAGI. This CDR3 comprises 14 residues. The V gene end was trimmed by 5 bases and the J gene end by 4 bases; junction bases not matched to a gene: 6. The CDR3 DNA sequence: TGTGCCAGCAGTCAGTCCGGGGGGGCAGAGACCCAGTACTTC. Translating it yields CASSQSGGAETQYF.

The chain uses TRBV7-2 and TRBJ1-3; a possible D gene is TRBD1 (6 bases). This CDR3 has 16 residues. V was trimmed by 2 bases and J by 0 bases, leaving 11 bases between them. Looked up from germline, CDR1 is SGHTA and CDR2 is FQGNSA. This CDR3 is CASSLQGGNSGNTIYF. CDR3 coding DNA: TGTGCCAGCAGCTTACAAGGGGGTAACTCTGGAAACACCATATATTTT.

The chain is built from TRBV27 and TRBJ2-1; 7 bases line up with TRBD1. The CDR3 covers 17 residues. CDR1 is MNHEY, CDR2 SMNVEV, per germline (reference sequence). Trimming at V came to 4 bases and at J to 0 bases, leaving 9 bases not matched to a gene. CDR3 sequence (DNA): TGTGCCAGCAGTTCTCCCCGACAGGGAAGCTCCTACAATGAGCAGTTCTTC. Translated, it gives CASSSPRQGSSYNEQFF.

The chain couples TRBV3-1 (or the pseudogene TRBV3-2) to TRBJ1-2, with D possibly being TRBD1 (5 bases). Germline CDR1 LGHDT, CDR2 YNNKEL (reference sequence). The CDR3 length is 15 residues. V was trimmed by 1 base and J by 7 bases, leaving 16 bases between them. In nucleotides, the CDR3 is TGTGCCAGCAGCCAAGCCACCAGGGCCTCGCGTGGCTACACCTTC. Translating it yields CASSQATRASRGYTF.